The 21 T cell receptor beta chains below come from one sample, sequenced in a study of radiotherapy plus CTLA-4 blockade in lung cancer. Method: immunoSEQ multiplex PCR; TCRdb's copy keeps in-frame clones and lacks some. The table lists about 59,000 clones, more than 70% of them singletons. The input for sequencing was peripheral blood, taken from a patient treated with radiotherapy plus ipilimumab. These receptors all stem from a human donor with non-small cell lung cancer who had a complete response to radiotherapy plus ipilimumab.

The rearrangement joins TRBV11-2 to TRBJ2-5; 8 nucleotides agree with TRBD2. Germline-derived CDR1 and CDR2 are SGHAT and FQNNGV. The CDR3 consists of 16 residues. V shed 1 base and J 4 bases; nucleotides not matched to a gene: 8. CDR3 region: CASSLVRGLAGETQYF. The CDR3 DNA is TGTGCCAGCAGCTTAGTGAGAGGGCTAGCGGGAGAGACCCAGTACTTC.

About this clone: The junction and the germline gene differ at one end; a read error may be behind it. The V call is TRBV28, the J call TRBJ2-7, with a weak D call TRBD2 (6 bases). There are 14 residues in the CDR3. Germline V gene sequence: CDR1 MDHEN, CDR2 SYDVKM. CDR3 nucleotide sequence: TGTGCTAGCAGTTCGGGACGGAGGGATTACGAGCAGTACTTC. Amino acids: CASSSGRRDYEQYF.

The J gene is TRBJ1-4, the V gene TRBV7-2, with D perhaps TRBD1 (6 bases). The V and J ends lost 8 bases and 3 bases respectively, with 10 bases between them. Germline lookup yields CDR1 SGHTA and CDR2 FQGNSA. This CDR3 contains 13 residues. Written as DNA, the CDR3 is TGTGCCAGCCGAGGGGGATCTAATGAAAAACTGTTTTTT. Its translation: CASRGGSNEKLFF.

The chain links TRBV28 to TRBJ2-5; 11 bases fit TRBD1. The DNA matches TRBJ2-7 better at its end, which makes the J call doubtful. The CDR3 is 16 residues long. CDR1 and CDR2 (germline): MDHEN, SYDVKM. CDR3 sequence reads: CASKAAPGTGGYEQYF. The CDR3 DNA reads TGTGCCAGTAAAGCTGCCCCCGGGACAGGGGGCTACGAGCAGTACTTC.

The V call is TRBV14, the J call TRBJ2-3, with D possibly being TRBD2 (6 bases). The germline V and J ends were trimmed by 6 bases and 0 bases, with 13 bases remaining between them. Germline V gene sequence: CDR1 SGHDN, CDR2 FVKESK. This CDR3 contains 15 residues. CDR3 loop: CASSIADYSTDTQYF. CDR3 sequence (DNA): TGTGCCAGCAGTATAGCGGACTATAGCACAGATACGCAGTATTTT.

This sequence joins TRBV6-5 and TRBJ1-2; D is possibly TRBD1 (5 bases). This CDR3 has 14 residues. The V end lost 2 bases, the J end lost 2 bases, and 9 bases lay between the germline ends. Germline CDR1 reads MNHEY; CDR2 reads SVGAGI. CDR3 DNA: TGTGCCAGCAGTTACAGGGGATTCAACTATGGCTACACCTTC. Protein: CASSYRGFNYGYTF.

The chain recombines TRBV11-2 with TRBJ1-3; D gene unclear. The CDR3 is 17 residues long. CDR1 is SGHAT and CDR2 is FQNNGV in the germline V gene. Trimming removed 0 bases from V and 0 bases from J, with 12 bases in between. The CDR3, as DNA: TGTGCCAGCAGCTTAGATCGTCTGGGGAGCTCTGGAAACACCATATATTTT. It specifies CASSLDRLGSSGNTIYF.

With respect to this clone: An end of the junction does not agree with germline; a read error may underlie this. The gene calls are TRBV7-9 and TRBJ2-2; D may be TRBD2 (5 bases). Germline V gene sequence: CDR1 SEHNR, CDR2 FQNEAQ (reference sequence). The CDR3 is 15 amino acids. The CDR3 sequence: CASSLRYGRTGELFF. Here the CDR3 DNA reads TGTGCCAGCAGCTTACGTTATGGTAGGACCGGGGAGTTGTTTTTT.

This chain links TRBV6-1 with TRBJ1-2, with 9 bases that match TRBD1. The germline V gene encodes CDR1 MNHNS and CDR2 SASEGT. V trimming: 2 bases; J trimming: 4 bases; junction bases outside the gene matches: 5. This CDR3 is 15 amino acids long. CDR3 DNA: TGTGCCAGCAGTGAAAACCGACAGGGGGGCTATGGCTACACCTTC. It yields the protein CASSENRQGGYGYTF.

V is TRBV5-1 and J is TRBJ2-7; the match to TRBD1 covers 8 bases. This CDR3 has 15 residues. CDR1 and CDR2 (germline): SGHRS, YFSETQ. The junction had 8 bases not matched to a gene; V was cut back by 4 bases and J by 2 bases. The CDR3: CASSPDRGRTYEQYF. The DNA for the CDR3 is TGCGCCAGCAGCCCCGACAGGGGAAGGACCTACGAGCAGTACTTC.

The rearrangement uses TRBV19 and TRBJ1-6; maybe TRBD1 (5 bases). The CDR3 totals 17 residues. Deletions cut 10 bases from V and 9 bases from J, with 28 bases between. Germline CDR1 is LNHDA and CDR2 is SQIVND (reference sequence). CDR3 nucleotides: TGTGCCACACAACCCGGGGACTACGGGGAATTCGGTTCACCCCTCCACTTT. The encoded protein is CATQPGDYGEFGSPLHF.

The rearrangement uses TRBV2 and TRBJ2-5; D unclear. The CDR3 has 11 amino acids. Trimming pared 4 bases from V and 7 bases from J, leaving 7 bases between. Germline V CDR1 and CDR2: SNHLY, FYNNEI. The CDR3 sequence is CASSARGTQYF. The CDR3 region has the DNA TGTGCCAGCAGTGCAAGAGGGACCCAGTACTTC.

The V and J genes are TRBV11-2 and TRBJ1-2, with TRBD1 identical over 9 bases. Unmatched junction bases numbered 11, after V lost 5 bases and J lost 4 bases. The CDR3 extends over 16 amino acids. Germline-derived CDR1 and CDR2 are SGHAT and FQNNGV. CDR3 amino acids: CASSGGQGRVAYGYTF. The CDR3 nucleotides are TGTGCCAGCAGCGGGGGACAGGGAAGGGTGGCCTATGGCTACACCTTC.

The chain is built from TRBV29-1 and TRBJ2-7; D unresolved. The V gene's germline CDR1 is SQVTM and CDR2 ANQGSEA. This CDR3 is 11 amino acids long. Between the trimmed V and J ends, which lost 4 bases and 4 bases, there was a span of 8 bases. This CDR3 reads CSVGNWYEQYF. The CDR3 DNA sequence: TGCAGCGTTGGAAACTGGTACGAGCAGTACTTC.

This clone occurred once. The rearrangement uses TRBV27 and TRBJ2-3; D may be TRBD1 (5 bases). Germline V gives CDR1 MNHEY, CDR2 SMNVEV (reference sequence). This CDR3 is built from 18 residues. Trimming removed 2 bases from V and 4 bases from J, with 22 bases in between. The CDR3 spells CASSLHSLGLGSPDTQYF. For the CDR3, the DNA is TGTGCCAGCAGTTTACACAGTCTGGGGCTCGGTTCTCCAGATACGCAGTATTTT.

This clone has just a few counts. The rearrangement uses TRBV19 and TRBJ1-6; TRBD1 matches 8 bases. The CDR3 loop spans 14 amino acids. V shed 2 bases, J shed 9 bases, and the junction held 3 bases outside the gene matches. CDR1 LNHDA and CDR2 SQIVND come from the germline V gene (reference sequence). DNA for the CDR3: TGTGCCAGTAGTATAAGGACAGGGACTTCACCCCTCCACTTT. This gives the protein CASSIRTGTSPLHF.

The chain has TRBV28 and TRBJ2-3; the match to TRBD2 covers 13 bases. V lost 8 bases to trimming and J lost 3 bases; unmatched junction nucleotides: 8. The CDR3 extends over 16 amino acids. Germline lookup yields CDR1 MDHEN and CDR2 SYDVKM. CDR3 in amino acids: CASATSGRARTDTQYF. In DNA form, the CDR3 reads TGTGCCAGCGCAACTAGCGGGAGGGCCCGGACAGATACGCAGTATTTT.

The rearrangement joins TRBV13 to TRBJ1-2, with a tentative D call TRBD1 (6 bases). From germline, CDR1 is PRHDT and CDR2 FYEKMQ (reference sequence). The CDR3 consists of 14 residues. Trimming took off 3 bases at V and 3 bases at J, with 11 bases between the two ends. The chain's CDR3 is CASSFRKGDYGYTF. In DNA, the CDR3 is TGTGCCAGCAGCTTCCGCAAGGGGGACTATGGCTACACCTTC. Complete variable domain (other parts from reference TRBV13 and TRBJ1-2): AAGVIQSPRHLIKEKRETATLKCYPIPRHDTVYWYQQGPGQDPQFLISFYEKMQSDKGSIPDRFSAQQFSDYHSELNMSSLELGDSALYFCASSFRKGDYGYTFGSGTRLTVV.

The J gene is TRBJ2-2, the V gene TRBV4-1; 9 nucleotides align to TRBD2. From germline, CDR1 is MGHRA and CDR2 YSYEKL. CDR3 length: 16 amino acids. V lost 1 base to trimming and J lost 7 bases; unmatched junction nucleotides: 7. The CDR3 DNA sequence: TGCGCCAGCAGCCAAGCCCCGGGACTAGCTCACGGGGAGCTGTTTTTT. It encodes CASSQAPGLAHGELFF.

This clone was seen only a few times. The chain employs TRBV2 and TRBJ2-3; TRBD2 matches 12 bases. The germline CDR1 and CDR2 sequences are SNHLY and FYNNEI. The CDR3 length is 15 residues. After removal of 5 bases from V and 7 bases from J, the junction contained 7 bases not matched to a gene. The CDR3 nucleotides are TGTGCCAGCAGTCAGCCTAGCGGGAGGGCTAATACGCAGTATTTT. Its translation: CASSQPSGRANTQYF.

This clone was counted a few times. The identical CDR3 is also encoded by other nucleotide sequences in the sample. The V and J genes are TRBV2 and TRBJ1-6; 7 positions match TRBD1. This CDR3 is built from 15 residues. Per the germline V gene, CDR1 is SNHLY and CDR2 is FYNNEI. Trimming removed 7 bases from V and 2 bases from J; junction bases left unmatched: 5. CDR3 protein: CASKTGRTYNSPLHF. In DNA form, the CDR3 reads TGTGCCAGCAAGACAGGGAGGACCTATAATTCACCCCTCCACTTT.